The rows below give T cell receptor beta chains drawn from one sample of a study of blood T cell repertoires in COVID-19. Using immunoSEQ multiplex PCR, the repertoire was profiled, and TCRdb retains in-frame clones only, with some absent. The sample contains hundreds of thousands of clones, about 93% of which appear only once. The sequencing input was peripheral blood. These receptor sequences come from a man in his fifties or sixties with COVID-19, enrolled during active disease. Each CDR3 is given with its conserved first and last residue. Only some rows state a clone size, as once, few, many or a class for expanded clones.

NA,13,TRBV12-3/TRBV12-4,CASSPLSGNTIYF
NA,14,TRBV9,CASSVGVASETQYF
NA,15,TRBV5-1,CASSFPSGSLGGQFF
NA,11,TRBV29-1,CSVLLMSEQYF
NA,17,TRBV11-3,CASSLGSASGGTDTQYF
NA,21,TRBV30,CAWSVRVGETGLRSYNSPLHF
NA,14,TRBV5-4,CASSLGGAGNTIYF
NA,14,TRBV6-1,CASSEIGYGQPQHF
NA,14,TRBV7-9,CASRGKGGTGELFF
NA,14,TRBV5-4,CASSLDRGPYGYTF
NA,15,TRBV6-5,CASASSRGGDTEAFF
NA,14,TRBV7-2,CASSSTAVSYEQYF
NA,17,TRBV5-4,CASSDASGGYQGGEQFF
NA,14,TRBV29-1,CSVESGQGVTEAFF
NA,13,TRBV18,CASSPPSTDTQYF
NA,15,TRBV28,CASSFPGQGFYGYTF
NA,14,TRBV27,CASSPNRGNTEAFF
NA,14,TRBV6-5,CASRRQGGNQPQHF
NA,15,TRBV5-4,CASSSGTNSYNEQFF
NA,15,TRBV27,CASSLSGGGGYGYTF
NA,16,TRBV13,CASSSTESSGANVLTF
once,15,TRBV7-2,CASSLQGATGETQYF
NA,15,TRBV7-2,CASSLVNAPGEKLFF
NA,18,TRBV19,CASNLLGQGVNSNQPQHF
NA,15,TRBV4-3,CASSQGQAGYNEQFF
NA,14,TRBV18,CASSPDRVRAGYTF
NA,16,TRBV9,CASSPGGTTNTGELFF
NA,13,TRBV5-1,CASSMTPNTEAFF
NA,16,TRBV15,CATSRGIGTGGREQYF
few,13,TRBV19,CASSIGTNQPQHF
NA,14,TRBV27,CASSPSTGTGPLHF
NA,11,TRBV12-3/TRBV12-4,CASSRGDTQYF
NA,17,TRBV27,CASSLGQGASGANVLTF
NA,15,TRBV25-1,CASSSPGLLWEEQYF
NA,16,TRBV7-3,CASSRLASGRANEQFF
NA,13,TRBV27,CASSRTGAYEQYF
NA,11,TRBV3-1/TRBV3-2,CASVRGTEAFF
NA,16,TRBV3-1/TRBV3-2,CASSRKSGSSYNEQFF
NA,13,TRBV12-3/TRBV12-4,CASSREGALLAFF
NA,15,TRBV10-2,CASSEGGTLNRLLFF
NA,14,TRBV27,CASRVSQGYAEAFF
NA,13,TRBV6-4,CASWQGARTEAFF
NA,17,TRBV7-3,CASSVALGTGNTGELFF
NA,15,TRBV11-2,CASSLRSSYNSPLHF
NA,15,TRBV4-1,CASSQDSGGAYGYTF
NA,16,TRBV19,CASSIGDRGSSQPQHF
NA,15,TRBV5-1,CASRDRSSGANVLTF
NA,17,TRBV23-1,CASSQFYRGGYNSPLHF
NA,13,TRBV12-3/TRBV12-4,CASSPDSTYEQYF
NA,14,TRBV18,CASSPNRVNTEAFF
NA,14,TRBV19,CASSIVGGGTEAFF
NA,12,TRBV6-5,CASRGAGQPQHF